Shown below are 8 T cell receptor beta chains from a single sample sequenced in a study of control samples from healthy donors and cancer patients. Here immunoSEQ multiplex PCR was the method, and the copy in TCRdb shows in-frame clones only, minus some. The table has around 100,000 clones, about 88% seen once. Source material: blood. The receptor set was obtained from a woman in her 70s in good health.

Here the CDR3 reads CASILGTPGGEQFF. CDR3 coding DNA: TGTGCCAGCATCCTTGGGACTCCCGGAGGTGAGCAGTTCTTC. V gene TRBV7-8 combines with J gene TRBJ2-1, with a possible D match to TRBD2 (6 bases). Trimming removed 7 bases at V and 9 bases at J, with 19 bases between. The CDR3 has 14 residues. Germline lookup yields CDR1 SGHVS and CDR2 FQNEAQ.

The chain combines TRBV12-3 or TRBV12-4 with TRBJ1-3; D gene ambiguous. This CDR3 is built from 12 residues. V was shortened by 1 base and J by 3 bases, with 1 base between the two germline ends. As DNA, the CDR3 is TGTGCCAGCAGTTTAGATGGAAACACCATATATTTT. Amino acid sequence: CASSLDGNTIYF.

The chain couples TRBV14 to TRBJ1-2; 9 bases match TRBD1. The CDR3 totals 15 residues. Unmatched junction bases numbered 4, after V lost 5 bases and J lost 0 bases. Germline V lookup: CDR1 SGHDN, CDR2 FVKESK. CDR3 loop: CASSGRDRANYGYTF. Written as DNA, the CDR3 is TGTGCCAGCAGCGGACGGGACAGGGCTAACTATGGCTACACCTTC.

This clone came up once. The genes are TRBV9 and TRBJ1-1; D remains ambiguous. V gave up 0 bases and J gave up 0 bases, with 6 bases separating them. Germline loops: CDR1 SGDLS, CDR2 YYNGEE. The CDR3 has 14 amino acids. This CDR3 reads CASSVGRMNTEAFF. CDR3 DNA: TGTGCCAGCAGCGTAGGACGGATGAACACTGAAGCTTTCTTT.

The chain carries TRBV5-1 and TRBJ2-2; 8 nucleotides match TRBD2. The length of the CDR3 is 17 residues. J gave up 1 base and V 1 base, and 6 bases lay outside the gene matches. The V gene's germline CDR1 is SGHRS and CDR2 YFSETQ. The DNA of the CDR3 is TGCGCCAGCAGCTTGCAGCCAGCGGGAGTGAACACCGGGGAGCTGTTTTTT. Protein product: CASSLQPAGVNTGELFF.

This chain joins TRBV11-3 and TRBJ2-3; 10 nucleotides align to TRBD2. The CDR3 is 15 residues long. CDR1 is SGHNT and CDR2 is YENEEA in the germline V gene. With 1 base clipped from V and 7 bases from J, the junction kept 5 bases outside the gene matches. Here the CDR3 reads CASSLGAGGTHTQYF. The CDR3 nucleotides are TGTGCCAGCAGCTTAGGAGCGGGGGGGACTCATACGCAGTATTTT.

A single count supports this clone. The chain has TRBV5-4 and TRBJ2-1; unclear D gene. The V gene's germline CDR1 is SGHNT and CDR2 YYREEE (reference sequence). CDR3 length: 13 amino acids. V shed 1 base and J shed 4 bases, with 6 bases lying between them. The CDR3, as DNA: TGTGCCAGCAGCTTGACAGCTTACAATGAGCAGTTCTTC. Translating it yields CASSLTAYNEQFF. Looking up the rest from reference TRBV5-4 and TRBJ2-1 gives the full variable domain: ETGVTQSPTHLIKTRGQQVTLRCSSQSGHNTVSWYQQALGQGPQFIFQYYREEENGRGNFPPRFSGLQFPNYSSELNVNALELDDSALYLCASSLTAYNEQFFGPGTRLTVL.

This clone was picked up one time. The V call is TRBV9, the J call TRBJ1-5, with 9 positions matching TRBD1. With V trimmed by 2 bases and J by 7 bases, 4 bases remained unmatched. Germline values: CDR1 SGDLS, CDR2 YYNGEE. The CDR3 covers 14 residues. The CDR3 protein is CASSVGQGSQPQHF. In DNA, the CDR3 is TGTGCCAGCAGCGTGGGACAGGGATCCCAGCCCCAGCATTTT.